These 8 T cell receptor beta chains originate from one sample sequenced in a study of OX40 agonist ivuxolimab in advanced cancers. TCRdb keeps only in-frame clones here, not all; method: immunoSEQ multiplex PCR. The sample contains 40,000 to 60,000 clones, 92% of which appear only once. Sample: CD4+ or CD8+ T cells sorted from blood, taken in a trial of the OX40 agonist ivuxolimab. These receptors were taken from an adult with an advanced solid tumor such as melanoma, head and neck, liver or kidney cancer.

CDR3 coding DNA: TGTGCCAGCAGTTTGACAGGAGTCTCCACTGAAGCTTTCTTT. It is translated as CASSLTGVSTEAFF. The rearrangement uses TRBV28 and TRBJ1-1, with D possibly being TRBD1 (6 bases). Trimming left V 3 bases short and J 4 bases short, with 12 bases between. CDR3 length equals 14 residues. CDR1 is MDHEN and CDR2 is SYDVKM in the germline V gene. Looking up the rest from reference TRBV28 and TRBJ1-1 gives the full variable domain: DVKVTQSSRYLVKRTGEKVFLECVQDMDHENMFWYRQDPGLGLRLIYFSYDVKMKEKGDIPEGYSVSREKKERFSLILESASTNQTSMYLCASSLTGVSTEAFFGQGTRLTVV.

Here the CDR3 DNA reads TGTGCCAGCACTACCGGGGGAGGAGAGGGCTACACCTTC. As protein: CASTTGGGEGYTF. The gene calls are TRBV11-2 and TRBJ1-2; tentative D call: TRBD1 (5 bases). Germline assignment: CDR1 SGHAT and CDR2 FQNNGV. The CDR3 spans 13 residues. V was clipped by 7 bases and J by 8 bases, with 17 bases between them. The full variable domain, in which reference TRBV11-2 and TRBJ1-2 provide the parts outside the CDR3, is EAGVAQSPRYKIIEKRQSVAFWCNPISGHATLYWYQQILGQGPKLLIQFQNNGVVDDSQLPKDRFSAERLKGVDSTLKIQPAKLEDSAVYLCASTTGGGEGYTFGSGTRLTVV.

In this sample, this clone turned up once. The rearrangement links TRBV2 to TRBJ2-3, with D tentatively TRBD2 (6 bases). This CDR3 contains 16 residues. Germline V gene lookup returns CDR1 SNHLY and CDR2 FYNNEI. The V end was cut by 7 bases, the J end by 2 bases, with 19 bases between. The CDR3 nucleotides are TGTGCCAGCACCGACGTTGGAGCGGGTTTCACAGATACGCAGTATTTT. It codes for CASTDVGAGFTDTQYF.

The gene calls are TRBV28 and TRBJ1-6; 7 bases are shared with TRBD1. This CDR3 is built from 15 residues. V dropped 4 bases and J dropped 7; count of bases not matched to a gene: 7. CDR1 is MDHEN and CDR2 is SYDVKM in the germline V gene. As DNA, the CDR3 is TGTGCCAGCAGTTCAGACAGGGTGGTCAATTCACCCCTCCACTTT. Translation: CASSSDRVVNSPLHF.

This clone was seen once. V usage is TRBV13 and J usage is TRBJ1-6; D gene ambiguous. The CDR3 runs to 13 residues. Germline V gives CDR1 PRHDT, CDR2 FYEKMQ (reference sequence). Trimming took off 5 bases at V and 7 bases at J, with 9 bases between the two ends. The CDR3 sequence is CASSPGQNSPLHF. The CDR3 DNA is TGTGCCAGCAGCCCCGGGCAGAATTCACCCCTCCACTTT.

The J gene is TRBJ1-1, the V gene TRBV5-6; TRBD1 aligns across 12 bases. Germline loops: CDR1 SGHDT, CDR2 YYEEEE. After removal of 0 bases from V and 8 bases from J, the junction contained 2 bases not matched to a gene. This CDR3 has 14 amino acids. Written as DNA, the CDR3 is TGTGCCAGCAGCTTGGCGGGGACAGGGGGCGAAGCTTTCTTT. This sequence encodes CASSLAGTGGEAFF. The whole variable domain, filled in from reference TRBV5-6 and TRBJ1-1, reads DAGVTQSPTHLIKTRGQQVTLRCSPKSGHDTVSWYQQALGQGPQFIFQYYEEEERQRGNFPDRFSGHQFPNYSSELNVNALLLGDSALYLCASSLAGTGGEAFFGQGTRLTVV.

The chain employs TRBV27 and TRBJ2-2; TRBD2 matches at 12 bases. Germline CDR1 MNHEY, CDR2 SMNVEV (reference sequence). With V trimmed by 5 bases and J by 1 base, 2 bases remained unmatched. This CDR3 spans 16 amino acids. DNA of the CDR3: TGTGCCAGCAGTCCGGGACTAGCGGGGAACACCGGGGAGCTGTTTTTT. It translates to CASSPGLAGNTGELFF.

The chain couples TRBV6-5 to TRBJ1-1, with 9 bases lining up with TRBD1. Germline values: CDR1 MNHEY, CDR2 SVGAGI. The CDR3 sequence is 13 residues long. V lost 4 bases, J lost 7 bases, and 4 bases stayed unmatched. The CDR3 region is CASSLTGGIEAFF. The CDR3 DNA reads as TGTGCCAGCAGTTTGACAGGGGGGATTGAAGCTTTCTTT.